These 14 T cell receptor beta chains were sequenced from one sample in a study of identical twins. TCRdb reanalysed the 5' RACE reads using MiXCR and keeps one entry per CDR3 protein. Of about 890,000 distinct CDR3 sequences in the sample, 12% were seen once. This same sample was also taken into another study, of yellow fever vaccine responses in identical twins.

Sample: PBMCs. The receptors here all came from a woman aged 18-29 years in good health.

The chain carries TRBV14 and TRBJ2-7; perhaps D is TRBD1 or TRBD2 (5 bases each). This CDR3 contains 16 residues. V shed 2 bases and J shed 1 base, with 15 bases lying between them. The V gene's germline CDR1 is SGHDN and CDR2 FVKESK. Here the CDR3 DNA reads TGTGCCAGCAGCCAATATCGGGACCCCGGGTCCTACGAGCAGTACTTC. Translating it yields CASSQYRDPGSYEQYF. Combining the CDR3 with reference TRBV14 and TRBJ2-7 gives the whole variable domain EAGVTQFPSHSVIEKGQTVTLRCDPISGHDNLYWYRRVMGKEIKFLLHFVKESKQDESGMPNNRFLAERTGGTYSTLKVQPAELEDSGVYFCASSQYRDPGSYEQYFGPGTRLTVT.

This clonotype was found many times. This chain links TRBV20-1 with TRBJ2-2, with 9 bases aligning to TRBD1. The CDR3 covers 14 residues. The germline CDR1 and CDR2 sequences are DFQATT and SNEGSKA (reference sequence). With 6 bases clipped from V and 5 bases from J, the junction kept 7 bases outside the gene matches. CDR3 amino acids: CSAGQGTGTGELFF. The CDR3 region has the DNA TGCAGTGCAGGACAGGGGACGGGGACCGGGGAGCTGTTTTTT.

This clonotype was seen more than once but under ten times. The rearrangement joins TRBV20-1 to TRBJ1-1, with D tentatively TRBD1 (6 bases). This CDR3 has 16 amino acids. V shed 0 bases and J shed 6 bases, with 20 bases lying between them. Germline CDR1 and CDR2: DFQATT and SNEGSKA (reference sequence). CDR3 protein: CSARDFGGPGGAEAFF. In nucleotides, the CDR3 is TGCAGTGCTAGAGATTTCGGGGGCCCCGGTGGCGCTGAAGCTTTCTTT.

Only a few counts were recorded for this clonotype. The CDR3 nucleotides read TGTGCCAGCAGCGCCCGGACTACCCCTTACACCGGGGAGCTGTTTTTT. The encoded protein is CASSARTTPYTGELFF. The J gene is TRBJ2-2, the V gene TRBV11-3; a weak D match, TRBD2 (6 bases). Trimming took off 5 bases at V and 3 bases at J, with 16 bases between the two ends. The CDR3 length is 16 residues. Germline CDR1 and CDR2: SGHNT and YENEEA.

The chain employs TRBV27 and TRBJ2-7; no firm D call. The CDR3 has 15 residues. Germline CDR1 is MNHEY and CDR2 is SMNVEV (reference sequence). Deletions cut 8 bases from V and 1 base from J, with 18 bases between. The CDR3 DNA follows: TGTGCCAGCGCAGACCTCAAGGACGAATCCTACGAGCAGTACTTC. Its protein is CASADLKDESYEQYF.

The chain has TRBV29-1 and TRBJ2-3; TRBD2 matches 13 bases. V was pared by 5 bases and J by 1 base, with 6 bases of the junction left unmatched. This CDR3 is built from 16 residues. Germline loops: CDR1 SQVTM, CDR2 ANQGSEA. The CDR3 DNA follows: TGCAGCGTTTTAGGACTAGCGGGGGAAGGCACAGATACGCAGTATTTT. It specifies CSVLGLAGEGTDTQYF.

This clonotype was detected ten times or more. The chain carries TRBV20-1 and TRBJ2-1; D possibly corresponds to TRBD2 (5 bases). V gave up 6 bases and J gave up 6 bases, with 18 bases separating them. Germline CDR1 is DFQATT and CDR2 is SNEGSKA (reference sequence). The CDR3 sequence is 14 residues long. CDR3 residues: CSAVPGSASNEQFF. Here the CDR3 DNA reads TGCAGTGCAGTCCCGGGAAGCGCTTCCAATGAGCAGTTCTTC.

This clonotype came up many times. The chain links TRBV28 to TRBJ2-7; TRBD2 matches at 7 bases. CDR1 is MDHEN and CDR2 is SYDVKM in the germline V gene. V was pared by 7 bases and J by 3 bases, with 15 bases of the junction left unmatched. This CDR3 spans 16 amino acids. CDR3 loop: CASTSSQRDADYEQYF. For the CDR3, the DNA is TGTGCCAGCACCTCTTCACAGCGGGACGCGGACTACGAGCAGTACTTC.

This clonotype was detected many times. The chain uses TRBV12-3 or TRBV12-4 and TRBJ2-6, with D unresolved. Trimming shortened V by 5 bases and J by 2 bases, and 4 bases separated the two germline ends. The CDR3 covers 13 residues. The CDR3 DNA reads TGTGCCAGCAGTAGGGCTGGGGCCAACGTCCTGACTTTC. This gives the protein CASSRAGANVLTF.

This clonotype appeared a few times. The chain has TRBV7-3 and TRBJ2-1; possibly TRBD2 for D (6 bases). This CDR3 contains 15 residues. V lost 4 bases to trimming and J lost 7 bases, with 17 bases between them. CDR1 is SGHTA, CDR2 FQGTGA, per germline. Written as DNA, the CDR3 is TGTGCCAGCAGCTCGACGGAGGGCCAGGAGAATGAGCAGTTCTTC. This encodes CASSSTEGQENEQFF.

CDR3 protein: CSAIPGGNTGELFF. CDR3 DNA sequence: TGCAGCGCTATACCAGGGGGGAACACCGGGGAGCTGTTTTTT. The rearrangement uses TRBV29-1 and TRBJ2-2; 7 nucleotides line up with TRBD1. The CDR3 is 14 amino acids. Germline-derived CDR1 and CDR2 are SQVTM and ANQGSEA. Unmatched junction bases numbered 6, after V lost 7 bases and J lost 1 base.

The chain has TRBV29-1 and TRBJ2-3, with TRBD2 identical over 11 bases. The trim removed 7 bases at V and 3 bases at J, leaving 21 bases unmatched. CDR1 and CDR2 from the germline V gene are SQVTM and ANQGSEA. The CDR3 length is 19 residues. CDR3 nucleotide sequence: TGCAGCGGCAGTAGTAGCGGGAGGGCCTGGGGTGTTTGGACAGATACGCAGTATTTT. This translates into CSGSSSGRAWGVWTDTQYF.

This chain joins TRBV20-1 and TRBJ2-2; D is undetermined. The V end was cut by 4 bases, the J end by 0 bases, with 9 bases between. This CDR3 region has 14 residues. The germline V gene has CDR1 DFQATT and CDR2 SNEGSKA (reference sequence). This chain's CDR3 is CSAIPGSNTGELFF. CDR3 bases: TGCAGTGCTATCCCAGGTTCGAACACCGGGGAGCTGTTTTTT.

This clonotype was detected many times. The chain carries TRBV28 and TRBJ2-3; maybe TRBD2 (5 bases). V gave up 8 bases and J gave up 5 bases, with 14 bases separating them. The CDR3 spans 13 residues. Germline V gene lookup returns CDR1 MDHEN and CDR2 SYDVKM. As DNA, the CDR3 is TGTGCCAGCCTCTCGAAGGAGGTAGATACGCAGTATTTT. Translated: CASLSKEVDTQYF.